One sample yielded the 3 T cell receptor beta chains listed below, sequenced in a study of regulatory T cells in long-lasting Graves disease. Time point meaning: newly diagnosed GD, antithyroid drugs for less than 3 months. Extracted RNA from PBMCs served as the source of the TCR library. Investigators prepared the TCR beta libraries by applying iRepertoire HTBI primers and Arm-PCR of CDR3 regions. TCRdb analysed the multiplex PCR reads with MiXCR anew, one entry per CDR3 protein. Counted here are hundreds of thousands of distinct CDR3 sequences, roughly 14% occurring once; the ten biggest clones make up 8% to 10%. The same data also went into a second study, on T cells in Graves' hyperthyroidism and ophthalmopathy.

Material: peripheral blood mononuclear cells (PBMCs), obtained at new diagnosis, from a patient treated with antithyroid drugs. These receptors were obtained from a young man with Graves disease.

A remark on this clonotype: An end of the junction does not agree with germline; a read error may underlie this. V and J are TRBV7-8 and TRBJ1-1; D is unclear. The CDR3 is 15 residues long. Germline assignment: CDR1 SGHVS and CDR2 FQNEAQ. CDR3 protein: CASSFSNQLNTEALF. The CDR3 DNA is TGTGCCAGCAGCTTCTCAAACCAGCTGAACACTGAAGCTCTCTTT.

V usage is TRBV7-9 and J usage is TRBJ2-2; D gene uncertain. V lost 5 bases, J lost 6 bases, and 10 bases lay in between. Germline values: CDR1 SEHNR, CDR2 FQNEAQ (reference sequence). This CDR3 has 13 residues. The CDR3: CASSPTRPGELFF. For the CDR3, the DNA is TGTGCCAGCAGCCCAACACGTCCCGGGGAGCTGTTTTTT.

This clonotype was seen a handful of times. The chain carries TRBV7-9 and TRBJ1-2; D unclear. V lost 4 bases, J lost 6 bases, and 9 bases lay in between. Germline V gives CDR1 SEHNR, CDR2 FQNEAQ (reference sequence). The CDR3 is 12 residues long. Here the CDR3 DNA reads TGTGCCAGCAGCTCTGGTCACGATGGCTACACCTTC. This encodes CASSSGHDGYTF.